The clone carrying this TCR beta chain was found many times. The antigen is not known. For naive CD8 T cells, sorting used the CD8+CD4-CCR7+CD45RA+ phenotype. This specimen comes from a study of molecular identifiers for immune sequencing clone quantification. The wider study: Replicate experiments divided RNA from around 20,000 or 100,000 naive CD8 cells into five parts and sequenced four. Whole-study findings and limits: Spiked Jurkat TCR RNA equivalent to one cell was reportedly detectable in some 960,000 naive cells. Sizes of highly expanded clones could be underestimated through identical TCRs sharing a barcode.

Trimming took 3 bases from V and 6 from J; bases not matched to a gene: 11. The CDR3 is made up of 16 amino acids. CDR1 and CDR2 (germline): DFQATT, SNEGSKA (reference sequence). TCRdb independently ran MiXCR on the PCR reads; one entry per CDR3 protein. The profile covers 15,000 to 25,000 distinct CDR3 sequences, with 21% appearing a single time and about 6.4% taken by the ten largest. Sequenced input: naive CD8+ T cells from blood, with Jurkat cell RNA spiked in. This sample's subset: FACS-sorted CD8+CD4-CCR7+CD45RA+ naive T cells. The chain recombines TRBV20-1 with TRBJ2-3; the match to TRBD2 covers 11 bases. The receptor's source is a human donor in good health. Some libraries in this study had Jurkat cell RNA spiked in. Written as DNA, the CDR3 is TGCAGTGCTAGCCACGGGACTAGCGGAGTCAAGGATACGCAGTATTTT. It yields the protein CSASHGTSGVKDTQYF.